This paragraph covers one T cell receptor beta chain sequence. Its specificity is unknown. The source of the sample is a study of CD8+ T cells in alopecia areata. Overall study findings and caveats: Scalp clonality and expanded CD8+ clones among the top 100 showed significant decreases with tofacitinib. In scalp and blood, many expanded lesional clones persisted during tofacitinib.

Germline assignment: CDR1 SQVTM and CDR2 ANQGSEA. J lost 6 bases, V lost 4 bases, and 12 bases had no gene match. The CDR3 has 14 residues. The sequencing template was cDNA reverse transcribed from extracted RNA. TCRdb's table, derived via immunoSEQ multiplex PCR, lists solely in-frame clones and lacks some. Among some 96,000 clones listed, roughly three fifths were seen once. Stated treatment: oral pan-JAK inhibitor, 5-10 mg twice daily. Lesional scalp punch biopsies and peripheral blood were collected from alopecia areata patients. Specimen: CD8+ T cells sorted from blood, collected at week 4, from a patient treated with tofacitinib. The TCR was taken from a human donor with alopecia areata. This chain connects TRBV29-1 to TRBJ2-7; 7 nucleotides line up with TRBD1. DNA for the CDR3: TGCAGCGTTGCTGGGACAGCCCCGCTCGGCGAGCAGTACTTC. It encodes CSVAGTAPLGEQYF.